This T cell receptor (beta chain) emerged from a study of regulatory T cells in long-lasting Graves disease. Study background: Antithyroid drug exposure in newly diagnosed Graves' patients had lasted under 3 months.

Study-wide results and caveats: Favored gene segments in persistent disease were TRBV28, TRBJ1-2 and TRBJ2-5. Persistent Graves' patients showed less TCR diversity than newly diagnosed ones.

The table lists this clonotype with a few counts. What it recognizes is unknown. Arm-PCR of CDR3 regions and iRepertoire HTBI primers were the basis on which TCR beta libraries were built. From the multiplex PCR reads, TCRdb called clonotypes with MiXCR, one entry per CDR3 protein. The data hold 420,000 or so distinct CDR3 sequences, with 16% observed a single time. CDR3 size: 18 residues. J gave up 1 base and V 0 bases, and 12 bases lay outside the gene matches. Germline CDR1 and CDR2: SGHRS and YFSETQ. Time point noted: newly diagnosed GD, antithyroid drugs for less than 3 months. Extracted PBMC RNA gave rise to the TCR library. Xi'an, China, was home to the endocrinology department that provided patients. These same records also appear under a second study, on T cells in Graves' hyperthyroidism and ophthalmopathy.

Sequenced material: peripheral blood mononuclear cells (PBMCs), taken at new diagnosis, from a patient treated with antithyroid drugs. The chain couples TRBV5-1 to TRBJ2-7; 8 nucleotides align to TRBD2. This clonotype was sampled from a woman aged 18-29 years with Graves disease. DNA of the CDR3: TGCGCCAGCAGCTTGGTGGGTAGCGGGGCTCGGGGATCCTACGAGCAGTACTTC. This gives the protein CASSLVGSGARGSYEQYF. The whole variable domain, filled in from reference TRBV5-1 and TRBJ2-7, reads KAGVTQTPRYLIKTRGQQVTLSCSPISGHRSVSWYQQTPGQGLQFLFEYFSETQRNKGNFPGRFSGRQFSNSRSEMNVSTLELGDSALYLCASSLVGSGARGSYEQYFGPGTRLTVT.